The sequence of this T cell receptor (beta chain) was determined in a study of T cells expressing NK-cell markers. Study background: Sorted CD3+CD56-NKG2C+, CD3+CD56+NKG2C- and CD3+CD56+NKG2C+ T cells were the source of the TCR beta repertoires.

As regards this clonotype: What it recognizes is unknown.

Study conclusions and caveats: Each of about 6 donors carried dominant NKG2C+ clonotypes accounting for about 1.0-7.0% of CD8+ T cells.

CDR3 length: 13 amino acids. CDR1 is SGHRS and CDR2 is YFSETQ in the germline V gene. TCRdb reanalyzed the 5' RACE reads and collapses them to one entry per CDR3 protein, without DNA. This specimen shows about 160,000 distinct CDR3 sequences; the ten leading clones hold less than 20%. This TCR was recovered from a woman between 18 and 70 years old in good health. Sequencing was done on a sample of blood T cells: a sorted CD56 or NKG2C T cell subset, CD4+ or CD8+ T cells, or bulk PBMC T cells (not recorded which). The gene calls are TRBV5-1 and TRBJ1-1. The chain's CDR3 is CASSRDTNTEAFF.